This passage covers 18 T cell receptor beta chains from one sample sequenced in a study of Ad26.COV2.S vaccination and SARS-CoV-2 variants. Assay: immunoSEQ multiplex PCR; the TCRdb copy retains only in-frame clones and omits some. The data contain about 480,000 clones, around 90% of them seen just once; the ten biggest clones take up 9.5% to 15%. Treatment described: some 20 received Ad26.COV2.S at low or high dose, single or two shots; five or six received placebo; per-sample allocation not given. Collection of samples fell on day 63 after the first vaccine or placebo injection. The sequenced sample was peripheral blood, obtained in a trial of Ad26.COV2.S vaccine versus placebo. These receptors were collected from a person aged 18-65 years who received the Ad26.COV2.S COVID-19 vaccine or a placebo.

The V gene is TRBV11-3, the J gene TRBJ2-2, with a tentative D call TRBD2 (6 bases). Germline assignment: CDR1 SGHNT and CDR2 YENEEA. The V and J ends lost 2 bases and 6 bases respectively, with 13 bases between them. CDR3 length equals 15 residues. CDR3 bases: TGTGCCAGCAGCTTAACGGGAGTGGGTTCCGGGGAGCTGTTTTTT. It encodes CASSLTGVGSGELFF.

The CDR3 here is CASKIPARQETQYF. Here the CDR3 DNA reads TGTGCCAGTAAAATCCCCGCCAGGCAAGAGACCCAGTACTTC. The V call is TRBV28, the J call TRBJ2-5; D is ambiguous. CDR3 size: 14 residues. CDR1 is MDHEN, CDR2 SYDVKM, per germline. Trimming stripped 9 bases from V and 2 bases from J, with 16 bases between.

This chain joins TRBV7-2 and TRBJ2-5; TRBD2 might be the D (6 bases). CDR3 size: 14 residues. Germline values: CDR1 SGHTA, CDR2 FQGNSA. V lost 3 bases, J lost 9 bases, and 17 bases lay in between. CDR3 residues: CASSLEGRVRAQYF. The DNA of the CDR3 is TGTGCCAGCAGCTTGGAGGGACGGGTGAGGGCCCAGTACTTC.

The chain recombines TRBV10-3 with TRBJ2-6; 8 bases agree with TRBD1. The CDR3 runs 19 residues. Germline V gives CDR1 ENHRY, CDR2 SYGVKD. V lost 5 bases, J lost 0 bases, and 12 bases stayed unmatched. The CDR3 loop reads CAISRLAGTGSSGANVLTF. The CDR3 region has the DNA TGTGCCATCAGTCGTTTAGCTGGGACAGGTTCCTCTGGGGCCAACGTCCTGACTTTC.

The rearrangement uses TRBV27 and TRBJ2-1; the match to TRBD2 covers 10 bases. The CDR3 runs to 13 residues. Germline loops: CDR1 MNHEY, CDR2 SMNVEV (reference sequence). Trimming took 8 bases from V and 4 from J; bases not matched to a gene: 2. CDR3 region: CASRTSGYNEQFF. CDR3 sequence (DNA): TGTGCCAGCCGGACTAGCGGATACAATGAGCAGTTCTTC.

Turning to this clone: Within the sample, other DNA sequences also encode this same CDR3. V is TRBV5-1 and J is TRBJ2-7; 13 nucleotides agree with TRBD2. CDR1 SGHRS and CDR2 YFSETQ come from the germline V gene. The V segment lost 4 bases and the J segment 4 bases; nucleotides outside the gene matches: 5. The CDR3 is 15 amino acids. The CDR3 DNA reads TGCGCCAGCAGCCCCGGACTAGCGGGAGCATACGAGCAGTACTTC. Translation: CASSPGLAGAYEQYF.

The chain links TRBV15 to TRBJ2-3; D may be TRBD1 (5 bases). The V end lost 0 bases, the J end lost 3 bases, and 10 bases lay between the germline ends. This CDR3 region has 15 residues. Germline CDR1 LNHNV, CDR2 YYDKDF (reference sequence). The CDR3 sequence is CATSREGRQTDTQYF. The CDR3 DNA is TGTGCCACCAGCAGAGAAGGGCGACAGACAGATACGCAGTATTTT.

The V and J genes are TRBV11-3 and TRBJ2-1; 13 bases fit TRBD2. Trimming removed 3 bases from V and 6 bases from J; junction bases left unmatched: 5. CDR1 is SGHNT and CDR2 is YENEEA in the germline V gene. The CDR3 runs to 16 residues. The CDR3 sequence is CASSFGLAGVPNEQFF. Here the CDR3 DNA reads TGTGCCAGCAGCTTCGGACTAGCGGGAGTCCCCAATGAGCAGTTCTTC. Based on the CDR3 plus reference TRBV11-3 and TRBJ2-1, the full variable domain is EAGVVQSPRYKIIEKKQPVAFWCNPISGHNTLYWYLQNLGQGPELLIRYENEEAVDDSQLPKDRFSAERLKGVDSTLKIQPAELGDSAVYLCASSFGLAGVPNEQFFGPGTRLTVL.

This rearrangement joins TRBV30 to TRBJ2-7; 7 bases agree with TRBD2. V shed 0 bases and J 3 bases; nucleotides not matched to a gene: 20. The germline V gene encodes CDR1 GTSNPN and CDR2 SVGIG (reference sequence). The CDR3 length is 19 residues. The CDR3 reads CAWSVTFTTTSLVSYEQYF. The CDR3, as DNA: TGTGCCTGGAGTGTTACTTTTACAACGACTAGCCTGGTAAGCTACGAGCAGTACTTC.

The V gene is TRBV2, the J gene TRBJ2-2, with 9 bases matching TRBD2. Per the germline V gene, CDR1 is SNHLY and CDR2 is FYNNEI. The CDR3 runs to 15 residues. Trimming at V came to 7 bases and at J to 5 bases, leaving 8 bases not matched to a gene. CDR3 amino acids: CASNALAGDTGELFF. The CDR3 region has the DNA TGTGCCAGCAACGCCTTAGCGGGAGATACCGGGGAGCTGTTTTTT.

The V call is TRBV7-2, the J call TRBJ1-5; D is uncertain. CDR3 length: 14 residues. The V end lost 3 bases, the J end lost 0 bases, and 6 bases lay between the germline ends. CDR1 SGHTA and CDR2 FQGNSA come from the germline V gene. The CDR3 loop is CASSFDTSNQPQHF. The CDR3 region has the DNA TGTGCCAGCAGCTTCGACACTAGCAATCAGCCCCAGCATTTT.

Note on this clone: Other DNA sequences from this sample encode an identical CDR3 as well. This chain joins TRBV7-2 and TRBJ2-1; D gene ambiguous. Germline-derived CDR1 and CDR2 are SGHTA and FQGNSA. This CDR3 is 16 amino acids long. The V gene lost 1 base and the J gene lost 0 bases, with 10 bases spanning the gap. DNA for the CDR3: TGTGCCAGCAGCTTAGTGCTTGTTAGCTCCTACAATGAGCAGTTCTTC. Amino acid sequence: CASSLVLVSSYNEQFF.

This chain uses TRBV6-5 with TRBJ1-1, with D tentatively TRBD1 (5 bases). CDR1 and CDR2 from the germline V gene are MNHEY and SVGAGI. The CDR3 runs 14 residues. With 0 bases removed from V and 0 bases from J, the gap between germline ends came to 5 bases. In DNA form, the CDR3 reads TGTGCCAGCAGTTACTCGACAGTGAACACTGAAGCTTTCTTT. Encoded protein: CASSYSTVNTEAFF.

This clone appeared a single time. The chain employs TRBV30 and TRBJ1-1; perhaps TRBD1 as D (5 bases). The CDR3 is made up of 14 amino acids. V shed 0 bases and J shed 7 bases, with 15 bases lying between them. Germline V gives CDR1 GTSNPN, CDR2 SVGIG (reference sequence). The CDR3 region has the DNA TGTGCCTGGAGTGTCCCCGGGACCGGACTTGAAGCTTTCTTT. Translating it yields CAWSVPGTGLEAFF.

The chain carries TRBV7-2 and TRBJ2-2, with unresolved D. This CDR3 contains 13 residues. CDR1 and CDR2 (germline): SGHTA, FQGNSA. The ends were cut back, 5 bases at V and 7 bases at J, with 11 bases in the middle. In DNA, the CDR3 is TGTGCCAGCAGCCCCACGGGTCTCGGGGAGCTGTTTTTT. Translating gives CASSPTGLGELFF. The complete variable domain, with remaining parts taken from reference TRBV7-2 and TRBJ2-2, reads GAGVSQSPSNKVTEKGKDVELRCDPISGHTALYWYRQSLGQGLEFLIYFQGNSAPDKSGLPSDRFSAERTGGSVSTLTIQRTQQEDSAVYLCASSPTGLGELFFGEGSRLTVL.

The chain joins TRBV27 to TRBJ1-5, with D unresolved. The CDR3 consists of 13 residues. The V gene's germline CDR1 is MNHEY and CDR2 SMNVEV (reference sequence). The ends were cut back, 3 bases at V and 12 bases at J, with 15 bases in the middle. Here the CDR3 DNA reads TGTGCCAGCAGTTTTAACGTCGCGGCGGTCCAGCATTTT. This gives the protein CASSFNVAAVQHF.

This chain uses TRBV19 with TRBJ2-7; 7 nucleotides agree with TRBD1. This CDR3 comprises 22 residues. Germline CDR1 and CDR2: LNHDA and SQIVND (reference sequence). J gave up 3 bases and V 4 bases, and 30 bases lay outside the gene matches. The CDR3 reads CASSKTPSPWGTAIRGFYEQYF. The CDR3 bases are TGTGCCAGTAGTAAAACACCATCACCATGGGGGACAGCCATCCGCGGGTTCTACGAGCAGTACTTC.

The rearrangement uses TRBV7-3 and TRBJ2-3; perhaps TRBD2 as D (5 bases). The V gene lost 1 base and the J gene lost 0 bases, with 8 bases spanning the gap. Germline lookup yields CDR1 SGHTA and CDR2 FQGTGA. The CDR3 contains 15 residues. The CDR3 nucleotides read TGTGCCAGCAGCTTAAAACTAGGAAGCACAGATACGCAGTATTTT. The encoded protein is CASSLKLGSTDTQYF.